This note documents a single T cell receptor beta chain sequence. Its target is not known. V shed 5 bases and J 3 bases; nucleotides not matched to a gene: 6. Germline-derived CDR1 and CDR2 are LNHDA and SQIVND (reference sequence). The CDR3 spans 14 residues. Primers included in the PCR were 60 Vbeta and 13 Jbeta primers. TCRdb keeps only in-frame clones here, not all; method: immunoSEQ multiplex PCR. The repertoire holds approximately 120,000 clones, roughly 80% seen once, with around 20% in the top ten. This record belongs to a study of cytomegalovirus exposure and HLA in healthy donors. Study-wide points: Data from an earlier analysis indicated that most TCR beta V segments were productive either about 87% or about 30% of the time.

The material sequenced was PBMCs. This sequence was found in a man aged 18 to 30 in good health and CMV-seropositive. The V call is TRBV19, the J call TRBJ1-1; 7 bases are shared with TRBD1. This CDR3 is CASSGGRGYTEAFF. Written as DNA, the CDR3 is TGTGCCAGTAGTGGAGGCAGGGGGTACACTGAAGCTTTCTTT.